The clone carrying this T cell receptor (beta chain) was detected only a few times. Its target is unknown. Individual cDNA molecules were tagged with unique molecular identifiers. TCRdb independently ran MiXCR on the 5' RACE reads; one entry per CDR3 protein. Here the sample spans tens of thousands of distinct CDR3 sequences, 4.6% being singletons. CDR3 length: 14 residues. The germline V gene has CDR1 SGHTA and CDR2 FQGNSA. Losses at the gene ends were 6 bases for V and 3 bases for J; bases not matched to a gene: 5. The data stem from a study of early T cells in non-severe SARS-CoV-2 infection. Whole-study findings and limits: Anti-spike CD8 specificities were favored by VDJdb matching, whose results missed private and CD4 specificities.

This specimen consisted of whole blood, obtained at baseline. J is TRBJ2-7 and V is TRBV7-2, with 10 positions matching TRBD1. This TCR derives from an adult who was a healthcare worker with PCR-confirmed SARS-CoV-2 infection or an uninfected control (not recorded which). This CDR3 is CASRLTGGGYEQYF. The CDR3, as DNA: TGTGCCAGCAGGCTGACAGGGGGCGGCTACGAGCAGTACTTC.